Here is one T cell receptor (beta chain) with its context. This sample was taken from a study of cytomegalovirus exposure and HLA in healthy donors. Whereas donors were nominally healthy upon sampling, unrecorded immune exposures were probable. A multiplex PCR was run with 60 Vbeta primers and 13 Jbeta primers. The data were produced by immunoSEQ multiplex PCR, yet TCRdb's version contains in-frame clones alone and is incomplete. The sample gives fewer than 150,000 clones, more than 70% of which show up once; approximately 0.22% is in the top ten. The receptor was derived from a man in his forties or fifties in good health and CMV-seronegative. Material for sequencing was PBMCs.

The CDR3 reads CASSLSPGWQDEQYF. The CDR3 region has the DNA TGTGCCAGCAGCCTATCCCCCGGTTGGCAGGACGAGCAGTACTTC. This chain connects TRBV5-6 to TRBJ2-7; no clear D. The ends were cut back, 4 bases at V and 5 bases at J, with 19 bases in the middle. This CDR3 spans 15 amino acids. CDR1 and CDR2 from the germline V gene are SGHDT and YYEEEE. The entire variable domain, with the rest obtained from reference TRBV5-6 and TRBJ2-7, is as follows: DAGVTQSPTHLIKTRGQQVTLRCSPKSGHDTVSWYQQALGQGPQFIFQYYEEEERQRGNFPDRFSGHQFPNYSSELNVNALLLGDSALYLCASSLSPGWQDEQYFGPGTRLTVT.